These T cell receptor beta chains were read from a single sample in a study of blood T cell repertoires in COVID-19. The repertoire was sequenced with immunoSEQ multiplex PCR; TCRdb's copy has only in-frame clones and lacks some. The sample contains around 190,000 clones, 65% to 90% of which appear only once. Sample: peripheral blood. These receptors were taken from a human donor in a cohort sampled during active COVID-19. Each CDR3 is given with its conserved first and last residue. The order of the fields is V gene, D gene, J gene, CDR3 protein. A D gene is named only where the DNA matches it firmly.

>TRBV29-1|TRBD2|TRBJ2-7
CSAWTSGIAEQYF
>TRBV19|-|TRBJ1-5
CASSKGVNQPQHF
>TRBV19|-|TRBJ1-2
CASISRSVYRYTF
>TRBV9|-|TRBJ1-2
CASTLGGGYGYTF
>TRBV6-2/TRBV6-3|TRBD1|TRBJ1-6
CASSYAGTGVLGPLHF
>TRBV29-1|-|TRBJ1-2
CSADSGLYGYTF
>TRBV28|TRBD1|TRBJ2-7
CASGQGREQYF
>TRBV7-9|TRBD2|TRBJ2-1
CASSLVGLAGGNEQFF
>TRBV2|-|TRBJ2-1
CASSLDSRGDEQFF
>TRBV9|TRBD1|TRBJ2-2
CASSAGTGSGELFF
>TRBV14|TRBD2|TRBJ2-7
CASSPTVGIAGRREQYF
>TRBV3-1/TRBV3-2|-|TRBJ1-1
CASSQEGWTANTEAFF
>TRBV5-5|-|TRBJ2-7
CASSFALEYEQYF
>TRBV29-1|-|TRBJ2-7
CSVVTASSYEQYF
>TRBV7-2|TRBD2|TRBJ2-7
CASSLDSGGFSYEQYF
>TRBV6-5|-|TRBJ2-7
CASSYGNRAAYEQYF
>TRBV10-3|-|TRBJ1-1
CAISEGPAMNTEAFF
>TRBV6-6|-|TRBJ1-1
CASSDRSENTEAFF
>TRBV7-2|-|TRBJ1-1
CASSPLPTELNTEAFF
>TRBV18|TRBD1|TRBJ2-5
CASSPADRGQETQYF
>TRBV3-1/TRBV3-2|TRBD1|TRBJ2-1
CASSQGWDRDNEQFF
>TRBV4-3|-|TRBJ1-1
CASSQGSKGVEAFF
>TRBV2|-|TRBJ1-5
CASSEALQGRHF
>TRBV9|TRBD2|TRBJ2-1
CASSVGTSDYNEQFF
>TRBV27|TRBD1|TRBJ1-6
CASKLGQGYSPLHF